Presented here are 13 T cell receptor beta chains from one specimen sequenced in a study of human T cells and chemical hapten exposure. Indicated time point: pre-sensitization, week 0. The treatment denotes: therapeutic diphenylcyclopropenone sensitization with weekly scalp DPC. One entry per CDR3 protein, called by TCRdb with MiXCR from the RACE reads. The profile covers some 400,000 distinct CDR3 sequences, with 4.5% to 5.5% appearing a single time and about 2.5% taken by the ten largest. Sequenced material: whole blood, taken in connection with sensitization to the hapten diphenylcyclopropenone (DPC). Receptor source: a woman between 45 and 60 years old with alopecia areata. Some clones in this sample may be carry-over from other donors' samples.

Remarks on this clonotype: A much larger clone sits a single nucleotide away, making a read error possible. The V call is TRBV29-1, the J call TRBJ1-2; 9 bases agree with TRBD1. This CDR3 contains 15 residues. Germline V lookup: CDR1 SQVTM, CDR2 ANQGSEA. The CDR3 is CSVERPGQGMYGCTF. CDR3 DNA: TGCAGCGTTGAACGACCGGGACAGGGAATGTATGGCTGCACCTTC.

The chain has TRBV7-3 and TRBJ1-1; 12 positions match TRBD1. The CDR3 is 18 residues long. Trimming cost V 2 bases and J 1 base; bases outside gene matches: 8. Germline V CDR1 and CDR2: SGHTA, FQGTGA. CDR3 region: CASSLVRGQGASNTEAFF. DNA for the CDR3: TGTGCCAGCAGCTTAGTCAGGGGACAGGGGGCTTCGAACACTGAAGCTTTCTTT.

This clonotype was detected many times. The gene calls are TRBV5-1 and TRBJ2-3, with TRBD2 as a possible D gene (6 bases). Trimming removed 1 base at V and 0 bases at J, with 12 bases between. Germline CDR1 is SGHRS and CDR2 is YFSETQ. This CDR3 is 16 amino acids long. The CDR3 loop reads CASSLWGETSTDTQYF. CDR3 nucleotides: TGCGCCAGCAGCTTGTGGGGGGAGACTAGCACAGATACGCAGTATTTT.

This clonotype occurred many times. This sequence joins TRBV29-1 and TRBJ2-1, with 8 positions matching TRBD1. V shed 0 bases and J 10 bases; nucleotides not matched to a gene: 11. The CDR3 sequence is 15 residues long. Germline V gene data show CDR1 as SQVTM and CDR2 as ANQGSEA. This CDR3 reads CSVEDQDRVYWEQFF. The CDR3 nucleotides read TGCAGCGTTGAAGATCAGGACAGGGTTTATTGGGAGCAGTTCTTC.

This clonotype was detected only a few times. V is TRBV7-6 and J is TRBJ2-3, with 7 bases lining up with TRBD2. The CDR3 sequence is 14 residues long. V lost 7 bases and J lost 5; bases outside the gene matches: 9. Germline CDR1 SGHVS, CDR2 FNYEAQ. The CDR3 DNA reads TGTGCCAGCACCCCCGATGGGGGGGGAGATACGCAGTATTTT. Translation: CASTPDGGGDTQYF. The variable domain in full, with the rest retrieved from reference TRBV7-6 and TRBJ2-3, is GAGVSQSPRYKVTKRGQDVALRCDPISGHVSLYWYRQALGQGPEFLTYFNYEAQQDKSGLPNDRFSAERPEGSISTLTIQRTEQRDSAMYRCASTPDGGGDTQYFGPGTRLTVL.

This sequence joins TRBV5-1 and TRBJ2-3, with D perhaps TRBD2 (5 bases). This CDR3 has 15 residues. Trimming shortened V by 0 bases and J by 2 bases, and 10 bases separated the two germline ends. CDR1 and CDR2 (germline): SGHRS, YFSETQ. The CDR3 DNA reads TGCGCCAGCAGCTTGGCGCTAGCAGACACAGATACGCAGTATTTT. Translated, it gives CASSLALADTDTQYF.

This clonotype was observed many times. The chain is built from TRBV7-6 and TRBJ2-3; D unresolved. In germline, CDR1 is SGHVS, CDR2 FNYEAQ. Trimming took 0 bases from V and 5 from J, leaving 12 bases between them. The CDR3 covers 15 residues. The CDR3 nucleotides are TGTGCCAGCAGCTTAGCTGGGTCGTCAGGAGATACGCAGTATTTT. Protein product: CASSLAGSSGDTQYF.

This chain links TRBV2 with TRBJ1-6; 8 bases are a match to TRBD1. V shed 2 bases and J 6 bases; nucleotides not matched to a gene: 3. Germline V gives CDR1 SNHLY, CDR2 FYNNEI. The CDR3 is 15 amino acids. The CDR3 DNA follows: TGTGCCAGCAGTGAACAGGGGGCTGGTAATTCACCCCTCCACTTT. Its protein is CASSEQGAGNSPLHF.

The sample holds many counts of this clonotype. The rearrangement uses TRBV12-3 or TRBV12-4 and TRBJ2-1; tentative D call: TRBD1 (6 bases). V was trimmed by 5 bases and J by 2 bases, leaving 13 bases between them. There are 15 residues in the CDR3. CDR3 in amino acids: CASSRTVRPYNEQFF. The CDR3 nucleotides are TGTGCCAGCAGTCGGACAGTCAGGCCCTACAATGAGCAGTTCTTC.

There are many counts of this clonotype. This chain links TRBV28 with TRBJ1-1; D not certain. CDR3 size: 12 residues. CDR1 and CDR2 from the germline V gene are MDHEN and SYDVKM. Trimming removed 2 bases at V and 6 bases at J, with 7 bases between. CDR3 sequence reads: CASSLQRAEAFF. CDR3 bases: TGTGCCAGCAGTTTACAACGGGCTGAAGCTTTCTTT.

This clonotype was seen a few times. The chain joins TRBV5-1 to TRBJ2-7; tentative D call: TRBD2 (7 bases). The CDR3 has 15 amino acids. Trimming removed 1 base at V and 7 bases at J, with 18 bases between. Germline-derived CDR1 and CDR2 are SGHRS and YFSETQ. The CDR3 region is CASSLSGGGTGEQYF. CDR3 DNA: TGCGCCAGCAGCTTGTCCGGCGGGGGCACGGGGGAGCAGTACTTC.

V and J are TRBV6-5 and TRBJ1-4, with no clear D. This CDR3 spans 16 amino acids. The V end lost 0 bases, the J end lost 0 bases, and 8 bases lay between the germline ends. Per the germline V gene, CDR1 is MNHEY and CDR2 is SVGAGI. The CDR3 is CASSYSIPSTNEKLFF. In nucleotides, the CDR3 is TGTGCCAGCAGTTACTCGATCCCTTCAACTAATGAAAAACTGTTTTTT.

The rearrangement uses TRBV28 and TRBJ2-5, with D perhaps matching TRBD1 or TRBD2 (5 bases each). Trimming removed 6 bases from V and 4 bases from J, with 12 bases in between. In germline, CDR1 is MDHEN, CDR2 SYDVKM. CDR3 length: 13 residues. The CDR3, as DNA: TGTGCCAGCAGGACCGGGACGGGAGAGACCCAGTACTTC. Translating it yields CASRTGTGETQYF. Supplemented by reference TRBV28 and TRBJ2-5, the full variable domain reads DVKVTQSSRYLVKRTGEKVFLECVQDMDHENMFWYRQDPGLGLRLIYFSYDVKMKEKGDIPEGYSVSREKKERFSLILESASTNQTSMYLCASRTGTGETQYFGPGTRLLVL.